The 21 T cell receptor beta chains below were found in one sample sequenced in a study of regulatory T cells in long-lasting Graves disease. Time point here: newly diagnosed GD, antithyroid drugs for less than 3 months. RNA from PBMCs was the source of the TCR library. TCR beta libraries were built with iRepertoire HTBI primers and Arm-PCR of CDR3 regions. TCRdb ran MiXCR on the multiplex PCR reads and lists one entry per CDR3 protein. Among around 480,000 distinct CDR3 sequences listed, roughly 15% were seen once. The sample also formed part of further work on T cells in Graves' hyperthyroidism and ophthalmopathy.

The material was peripheral blood mononuclear cells (PBMCs), obtained at new diagnosis, from a patient treated with antithyroid drugs. The receptors stem from a man aged 35-49 years with Graves disease.

This clonotype was seen many times. V gene TRBV2 combines with J gene TRBJ2-5; D is unclear. The CDR3 is 13 residues long. Trimming took off 6 bases at V and 1 base at J, with 9 bases between the two ends. The germline V gene has CDR1 SNHLY and CDR2 FYNNEI. CDR3: CASSLDLQETQYF. CDR3 DNA: TGTGCCAGCAGCCTGGACCTCCAAGAGACCCAGTACTTC.

The CDR3 spells CASSVVRGDYNEQFF. The DNA of the CDR3 is TGTGCCAGCAGCGTAGTGCGGGGGGACTACAATGAGCAGTTCTTC. The J gene is TRBJ2-1, the V gene TRBV9; 8 bases match TRBD2. CDR1 and CDR2 from the germline V gene are SGDLS and YYNGEE. V was pared by 0 bases and J by 3 bases, with 2 bases of the junction left unmatched. The length of the CDR3 is 15 residues.

This clonotype was counted many times. Here the CDR3 reads CASRFPGQGIDEQFF. For the CDR3, the DNA is TGTGCCAGCAGGTTTCCGGGACAGGGTATCGATGAGCAGTTCTTC. The chain is built from TRBV12-3 or TRBV12-4 and TRBJ2-1; the match to TRBD1 covers 9 bases. This CDR3 has 15 amino acids. V shed 6 bases and J 8 bases; nucleotides not matched to a gene: 11.

The gene calls are TRBV7-2 and TRBJ2-1; TRBD2 matches at 16 bases. This CDR3 contains 17 residues. The V and J ends lost 3 bases and 6 bases, in that order; junction bases with no gene match: 5. Germline V lookup: CDR1 SGHTA, CDR2 FQGNSA. CDR3 DNA sequence: TGTGCCAGCAGCTTGTTTGGGACTAGCGGGAGGGCCAATGAGCAGTTCTTC. Translating it yields CASSLFGTSGRANEQFF.

This clonotype was observed at least ten times. The V call is TRBV2, the J call TRBJ2-4; 13 bases line up with TRBD2. Unmatched junction bases numbered 11, after V lost 6 bases and J lost 6 bases. Germline V CDR1 and CDR2: SNHLY, FYNNEI. This CDR3 spans 17 amino acids. The CDR3 nucleotides read TGTGCCAGCAGCCCTCCGGGACTAGCGGGATCGGGAAACATTCAGTACTTC. Translation: CASSPPGLAGSGNIQYF. Filled out from reference TRBV2 and TRBJ2-4, the complete variable domain reads EPEVTQTPSHQVTQMGQEVILRCVPISNHLYFYWYRQILGQKVEFLVSFYNNEISEKSEIFDDQFSVERPDGSNFTLKIRSTKLEDSAMYFCASSPPGLAGSGNIQYFGAGTRLSVL.

The CDR3 loop is CSAILSLRAEAFF. For the CDR3, the DNA is TGCAGTGCTATCCTCAGCCTTCGGGCTGAAGCTTTCTTT. The chain combines TRBV20-1 with TRBJ1-1, with D unresolved. Germline V lookup: CDR1 DFQATT, CDR2 SNEGSKA (reference sequence). V was pared by 4 bases and J by 6 bases, with 15 bases between. The CDR3 is 13 residues long.

This clonotype was picked up a small number of times. The gene calls are TRBV7-6 and TRBJ2-2; D could derive from TRBD1 or TRBD2 (5 bases each). The V end lost 1 base, the J end lost 3 bases, and 12 bases lay between the germline ends. Germline V gene sequence: CDR1 SGHVS, CDR2 FNYEAQ. The length of the CDR3 is 16 residues. The CDR3 loop is CASSLEPGTYTGELFF. In DNA form, the CDR3 reads TGTGCCAGCAGCTTAGAGCCTGGGACCTACACCGGGGAGCTGTTTTTT.

This clonotype came up a few times. This chain connects TRBV29-1 to TRBJ2-7, with D perhaps TRBD1 (6 bases). The CDR3 contains 14 residues. CDR1 SQVTM and CDR2 ANQGSEA come from the germline V gene. Trimming shortened V by 6 bases and J by 0 bases, and 15 bases separated the two germline ends. The chain's CDR3 is CSVVTGLSSYEQYF. The CDR3 coding sequence is TGCAGCGTCGTGACAGGATTGAGCTCCTACGAGCAGTACTTC.

This clonotype was picked up many times. The J gene is TRBJ2-7, the V gene TRBV27, with a weak D call TRBD2 (6 bases). The CDR3 runs to 14 residues. CDR1 is MNHEY, CDR2 SMNVEV, per germline (reference sequence). Trimming removed 2 bases at V and 4 bases at J, with 12 bases between. The CDR3 reads CASSLQGLRYEQYF. The CDR3 region has the DNA TGTGCCAGCAGTTTACAAGGACTAAGGTACGAGCAGTACTTC.

The V and J genes are TRBV10-1 and TRBJ2-7, with 7 bases aligning to TRBD2. Germline values: CDR1 WNHNN, CDR2 SYGVQD (reference sequence). The CDR3 is 16 amino acids. The J segment lost 0 bases and the V segment lost 0 bases, leaving 5 bases of the junction unmatched. CDR3 region: CASSESTGRLSYEQYF. As DNA, the CDR3 is TGCGCCAGCAGTGAGTCTACCGGGAGGCTCTCCTACGAGCAGTACTTC.

This clonotype was counted ten times or more. The chain uses TRBV6-1 and TRBJ2-4, with 7 bases aligning to TRBD2. Germline V gives CDR1 MNHNS, CDR2 SASEGT. The CDR3 has 15 amino acids. Trimming took 2 bases from V and 7 from J; bases not matched to a gene: 8. In DNA form, the CDR3 reads TGTGCCAGCAGTGAAATGCCCCGGGGAGGGAACATTCAGTACTTC. It encodes CASSEMPRGGNIQYF.

Only a few counts were recorded for this clonotype. V gene TRBV27 combines with J gene TRBJ2-7; perhaps TRBD2 as D (6 bases). Trimming stripped 4 bases from V and 4 bases from J, with 14 bases between. Germline loops: CDR1 MNHEY, CDR2 SMNVEV (reference sequence). This CDR3 has 14 residues. The CDR3 sequence: CASSYSPGGYEQYF. The CDR3 DNA follows: TGTGCCAGCAGTTACAGTCCCGGGGGTTACGAGCAGTACTTC.

For this clonotype: Given a much more abundant clone one base away, this may be a read error. The chain links TRBV20-1 to TRBJ2-5; TRBD1 matches 7 bases. Germline trimming cut 3 bases from V and 1 base from J; bases unmatched to any gene: 8. This CDR3 has 15 residues. CDR1 is DFQATT, CDR2 SNEGSKA, per germline (reference sequence). The CDR3 protein is CSASGDRALQETQYF. CDR3 DNA: TGCAGTGCTAGTGGCGACAGGGCCCTCCAAGAGACCCAGTACTTC.

This clonotype appeared many times. V and J are TRBV3-1 and TRBJ1-5; 10 bases align to TRBD1. CDR1 is LGHDT, CDR2 YNNKEL, per germline (reference sequence). The CDR3 runs 17 residues. With 2 bases clipped from V and 7 bases from J, the junction kept 11 bases outside the gene matches. CDR3 DNA: TGTGCCAGCAGCCAAAAGCGACAGGGGGCTGCCTGGCAGCCCCAGCATTTT. Translated, it gives CASSQKRQGAAWQPQHF.

This clonotype was recorded once. The chain recombines TRBV12-3 or TRBV12-4 with TRBJ2-1; TRBD1 matches 8 bases. V lost 3 bases, J lost 0 bases, and 10 bases stayed unmatched. The CDR3 contains 18 residues. The DNA of the CDR3 is TGTGCCAGCAGTTTGGGCCCGGACAGGGCGAGCTCCTACAATGAGCAGTTCTTC. It is translated as CASSLGPDRASSYNEQFF.

This clonotype showed up many times. V is TRBV11-2 and J is TRBJ1-1; D is ambiguous. Trimming took off 5 bases at V and 6 bases at J, with 13 bases between the two ends. The CDR3 consists of 13 residues. Germline CDR1 and CDR2: SGHAT and FQNNGV. Here the CDR3 reads CASSDNGLAEAFF. The CDR3 region has the DNA TGTGCCAGCAGCGATAACGGTCTTGCTGAAGCTTTCTTT. The whole variable domain, filled in from reference TRBV11-2 and TRBJ1-1, reads EAGVAQSPRYKIIEKRQSVAFWCNPISGHATLYWYQQILGQGPKLLIQFQNNGVVDDSQLPKDRFSAERLKGVDSTLKIQPAKLEDSAVYLCASSDNGLAEAFFGQGTRLTVV.

The chain combines TRBV18 with TRBJ2-5; 7 positions agree with TRBD2. Germline-derived CDR1 and CDR2 are KGHSH and LQKENI. V lost 3 bases, J lost 2 bases, and 15 bases stayed unmatched. CDR3 length: 18 residues. The CDR3 region is CASSPSIGPGGSQETQYF. Here the CDR3 DNA reads TGTGCCAGCTCACCCTCCATAGGGCCGGGGGGTTCTCAAGAGACCCAGTACTTC.

This clonotype was seen only a few times. This chain connects TRBV20-1 to TRBJ1-4; D may be TRBD1 (5 bases). Germline V gene data show CDR1 as DFQATT and CDR2 as SNEGSKA (reference sequence). The V end was cut by 1 base, the J end by 4 bases, with 10 bases between. The CDR3 has 14 residues. The CDR3 DNA sequence: TGCAGTGCTAGAGTAGGGGCGGGTAATGAAAAACTGTTTTTT. Protein: CSARVGAGNEKLFF.

This clonotype appeared a few times. Just one base apart from a much larger clone, this may be a read error. J is TRBJ1-1 and V is TRBV28; weak D call: TRBD1 (6 bases). CDR1 is MDHEN, CDR2 SYDVKM, per germline. Trimming removed 10 bases from V and 4 bases from J, with 22 bases in between. This CDR3 has 15 amino acids. In nucleotides, the CDR3 is TGTGCCACCGGGCCCTTGGGGACAATGAGCACTGAAGCTTTCTTT. Residues: CATGPLGTMSTEAFF.

CDR3 sequence: CASSFYLAPFPEAFF. CDR3 DNA: TGTGCCAGCAGTTTCTATCTCGCCCCCTTCCCTGAAGCTTTCTTT. The chain employs TRBV28 and TRBJ1-1; D gene ambiguous. The CDR3 spans 15 residues. The V end lost 3 bases, the J end lost 6 bases, and 17 bases lay between the germline ends. Germline CDR1 is MDHEN and CDR2 is SYDVKM.

On this clonotype: A much larger clone differs by one base, so this may be a read error. V and J are TRBV11-2 and TRBJ2-3; possibly TRBD2 for D (7 bases). V was trimmed by 2 bases and J by 7 bases, leaving 13 bases between them. CDR1 is SGHAT, CDR2 FQNNGV, per germline. This CDR3 is built from 14 residues. In DNA form, the CDR3 reads TGTGCCAGCAGCTTAACGGGGGGCATAAATACGCAGTATTTT. This codes for CASSLTGGINTQYF.